This paragraph reports one T cell receptor (beta chain). The data are from a study of blood T cell repertoires in COVID-19. About the study: There were acute and convalescent COVID-19 samples, and they came from the United States, Italy and Spain.

Clinical history reported by participants formed the basis on which cohorts were assigned. Donors in Cohort 3 counted as recovered after two negative PCRs, clearance, or symptom resolution. The CDR3 covers 15 residues. J lost 3 bases, V lost 2 bases, and 6 bases had no gene match. Germline values: CDR1 SGHRS, CDR2 YFSETQ. Profiling relied on immunoSEQ multiplex PCR, and the TCRdb table lists in-frame clones only, not all of them. The sample has about 400,000 clones, roughly 86% seen once. Source material: PBMCs or T cells enriched from blood (not recorded which). This chain links TRBV5-1 with TRBJ2-7; TRBD1 matches 9 bases. The receptor's source is a woman in her 30s who had recovered from COVID-19. In DNA form, the CDR3 reads TGCGCCAGCAGCTTTTCCGGGACAGGGTTCTACGAGCAGTACTTC. Residues: CASSFSGTGFYEQYF.